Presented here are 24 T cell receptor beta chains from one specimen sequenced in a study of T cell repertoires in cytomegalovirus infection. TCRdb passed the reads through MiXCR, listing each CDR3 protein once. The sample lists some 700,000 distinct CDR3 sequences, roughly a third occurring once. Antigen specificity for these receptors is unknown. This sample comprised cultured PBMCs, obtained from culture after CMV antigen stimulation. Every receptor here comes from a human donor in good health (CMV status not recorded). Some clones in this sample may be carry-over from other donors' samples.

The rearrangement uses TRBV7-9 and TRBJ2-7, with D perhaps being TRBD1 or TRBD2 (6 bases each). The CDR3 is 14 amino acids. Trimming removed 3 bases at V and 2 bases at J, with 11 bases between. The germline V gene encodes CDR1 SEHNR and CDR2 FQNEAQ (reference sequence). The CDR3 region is CASSLRDKAYEQYF. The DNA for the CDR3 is TGTGCCAGCAGCTTGCGGGACAAAGCCTACGAGCAGTACTTC.

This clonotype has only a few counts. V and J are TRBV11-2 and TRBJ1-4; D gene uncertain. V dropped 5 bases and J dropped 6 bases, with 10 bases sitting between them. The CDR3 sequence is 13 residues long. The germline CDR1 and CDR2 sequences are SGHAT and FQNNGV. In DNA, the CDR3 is TGTGCCAGCAGCGCCGGGGTCGATGAAAAACTGTTTTTT. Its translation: CASSAGVDEKLFF.

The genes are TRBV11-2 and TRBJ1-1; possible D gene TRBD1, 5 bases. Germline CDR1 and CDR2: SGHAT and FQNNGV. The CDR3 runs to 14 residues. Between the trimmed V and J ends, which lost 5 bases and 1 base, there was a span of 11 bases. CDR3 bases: TGTGCCAGCAGCCTCGGGGCCCGGAACACTGAAGCTTTCTTT. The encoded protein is CASSLGARNTEAFF.

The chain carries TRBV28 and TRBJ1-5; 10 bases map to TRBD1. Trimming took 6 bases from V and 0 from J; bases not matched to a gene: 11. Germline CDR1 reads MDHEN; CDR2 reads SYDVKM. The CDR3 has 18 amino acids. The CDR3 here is CASSLGQGGEYSNQPQHF. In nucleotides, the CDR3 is TGTGCCAGCAGCCTTGGACAGGGGGGGGAGTATAGCAATCAGCCCCAGCATTTT.

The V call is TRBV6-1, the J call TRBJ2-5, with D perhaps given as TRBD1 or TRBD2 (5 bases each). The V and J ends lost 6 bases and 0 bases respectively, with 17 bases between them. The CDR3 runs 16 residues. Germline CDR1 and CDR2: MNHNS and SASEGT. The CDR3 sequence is CASRRRGGLYQETQYF. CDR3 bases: TGTGCCAGCAGACGCCGGGGCGGCCTGTACCAAGAGACCCAGTACTTC.

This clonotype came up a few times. CDR3 DNA: TGTGCCACCAGCAGAGATTTCGGGGGCGCGATAGATACGCAGTATTTT. Its protein product is CATSRDFGGAIDTQYF. The V call is TRBV15, the J call TRBJ2-3; D tentatively reads TRBD1 or TRBD2 (6 bases each). The CDR3 sequence is 16 residues long. V was cut by 0 bases and J by 5 bases, with 15 bases left in between. Germline assignment: CDR1 LNHNV and CDR2 YYDKDF (reference sequence).

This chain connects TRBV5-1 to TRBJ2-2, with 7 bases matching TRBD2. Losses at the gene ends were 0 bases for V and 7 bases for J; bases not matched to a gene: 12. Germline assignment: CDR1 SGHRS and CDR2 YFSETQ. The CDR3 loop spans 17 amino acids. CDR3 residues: CASSLDLWRESLGELFF. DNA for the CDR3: TGCGCCAGCAGCTTGGATTTATGGCGGGAGAGTCTCGGGGAGCTGTTTTTT. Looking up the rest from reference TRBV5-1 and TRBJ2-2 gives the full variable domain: KAGVTQTPRYLIKTRGQQVTLSCSPISGHRSVSWYQQTPGQGLQFLFEYFSETQRNKGNFPGRFSGRQFSNSRSEMNVSTLELGDSALYLCASSLDLWRESLGELFFGEGSRLTVL.

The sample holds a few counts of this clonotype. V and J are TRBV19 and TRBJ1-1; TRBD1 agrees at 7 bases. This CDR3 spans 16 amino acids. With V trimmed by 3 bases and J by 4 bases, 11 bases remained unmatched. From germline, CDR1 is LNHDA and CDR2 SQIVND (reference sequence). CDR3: CASSIPPGGLSTEAFF. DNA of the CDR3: TGTGCCAGTAGTATCCCTCCAGGGGGGTTGAGCACTGAAGCTTTCTTT.

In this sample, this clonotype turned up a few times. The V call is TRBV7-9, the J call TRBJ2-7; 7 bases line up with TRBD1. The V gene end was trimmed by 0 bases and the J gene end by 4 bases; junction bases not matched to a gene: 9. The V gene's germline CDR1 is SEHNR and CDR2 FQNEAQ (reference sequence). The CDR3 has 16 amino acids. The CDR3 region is CASSLAQTGKSYEQYF. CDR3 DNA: TGTGCCAGCAGCTTAGCGCAGACAGGGAAAAGTTACGAGCAGTACTTC.

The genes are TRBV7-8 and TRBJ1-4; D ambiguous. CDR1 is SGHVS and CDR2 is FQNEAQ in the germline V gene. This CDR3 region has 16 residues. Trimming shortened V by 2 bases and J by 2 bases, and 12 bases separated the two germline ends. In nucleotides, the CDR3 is TGTGCCAGCAGCTTAAGAGGAGGGATTACTAATGAAAAACTGTTTTTT. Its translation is CASSLRGGITNEKLFF.

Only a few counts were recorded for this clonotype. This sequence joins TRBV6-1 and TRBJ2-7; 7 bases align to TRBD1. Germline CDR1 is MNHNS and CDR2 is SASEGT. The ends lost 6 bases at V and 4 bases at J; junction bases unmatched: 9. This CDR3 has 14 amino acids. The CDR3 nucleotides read TGTGCCAGCAGCCGGGACAGATTACTATACGAGCAGTACTTC. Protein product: CASSRDRLLYEQYF.

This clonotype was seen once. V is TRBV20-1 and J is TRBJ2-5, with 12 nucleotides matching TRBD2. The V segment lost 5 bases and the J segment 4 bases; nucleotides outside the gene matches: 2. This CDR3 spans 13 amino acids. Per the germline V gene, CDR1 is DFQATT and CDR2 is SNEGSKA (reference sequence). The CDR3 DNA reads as TGCAGTGCTCTAGCGGGGGGGCGAGAGACCCAGTACTTC. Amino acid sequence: CSALAGGRETQYF.

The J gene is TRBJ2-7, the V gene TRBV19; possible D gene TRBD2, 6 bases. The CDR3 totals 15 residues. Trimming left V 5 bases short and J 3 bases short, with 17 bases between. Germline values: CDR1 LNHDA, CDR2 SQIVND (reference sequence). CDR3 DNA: TGTGCCAGTAGTCCCTTTAGCGGCGCCTTCTACGAGCAGTACTTC. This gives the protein CASSPFSGAFYEQYF.

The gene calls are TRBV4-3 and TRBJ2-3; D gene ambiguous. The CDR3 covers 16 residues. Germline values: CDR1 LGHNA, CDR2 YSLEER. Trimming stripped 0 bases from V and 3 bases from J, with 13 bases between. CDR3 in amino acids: CASSQDSARLTDTQYF. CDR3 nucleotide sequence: TGCGCCAGCAGCCAAGATTCAGCTAGGCTTACAGATACGCAGTATTTT.

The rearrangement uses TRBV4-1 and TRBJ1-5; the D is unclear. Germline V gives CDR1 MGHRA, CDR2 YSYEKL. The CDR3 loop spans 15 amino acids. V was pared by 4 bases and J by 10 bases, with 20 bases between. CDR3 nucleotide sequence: TGCGCCAGCAGCCCTTCGGGTCAGGACTGGGAACCCCAGCATTTT. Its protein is CASSPSGQDWEPQHF.

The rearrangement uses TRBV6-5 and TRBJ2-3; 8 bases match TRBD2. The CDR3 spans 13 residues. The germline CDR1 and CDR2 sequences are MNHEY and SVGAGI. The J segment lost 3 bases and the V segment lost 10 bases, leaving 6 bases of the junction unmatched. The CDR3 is CATGGGATDTQYF. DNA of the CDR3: TGTGCCACCGGGGGGGGCGCGACAGATACGCAGTATTTT.

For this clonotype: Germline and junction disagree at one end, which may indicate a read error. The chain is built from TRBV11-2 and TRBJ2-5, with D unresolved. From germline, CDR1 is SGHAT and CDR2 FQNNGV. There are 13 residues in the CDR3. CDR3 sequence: CASSQGPLWTRYF. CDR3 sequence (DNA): TGTGCCAGCAGCCAAGGGCCCCTTTGGACCCGGTACTTC. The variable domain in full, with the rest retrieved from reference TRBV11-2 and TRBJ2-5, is EAGVAQSPRYKIIEKRQSVAFWCNPISGHATLYWYQQILGQGPKLLIQFQNNGVVDDSQLPKDRFSAERLKGVDSTLKIQPAKLEDSAVYLCASSQGPLWTRYFGPGTRLLVL.

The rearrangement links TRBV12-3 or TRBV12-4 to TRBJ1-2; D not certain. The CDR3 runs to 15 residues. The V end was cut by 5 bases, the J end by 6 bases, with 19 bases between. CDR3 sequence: CASSTLGIGLDGYTF. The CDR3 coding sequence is TGTGCCAGCAGTACCCTCGGAATCGGGCTTGATGGCTACACCTTC.

The CDR3 here is CASSGRTLARELFF. The CDR3 nucleotides are TGTGCCAGCAGTGGCCGAACGCTGGCCCGGGAGCTGTTTTTT. V is TRBV6-1 and J is TRBJ2-2; no reliable D call. This CDR3 region has 14 residues. Germline lookup yields CDR1 MNHNS and CDR2 SASEGT. Trimming shortened V by 4 bases and J by 9 bases, and 15 bases separated the two germline ends.

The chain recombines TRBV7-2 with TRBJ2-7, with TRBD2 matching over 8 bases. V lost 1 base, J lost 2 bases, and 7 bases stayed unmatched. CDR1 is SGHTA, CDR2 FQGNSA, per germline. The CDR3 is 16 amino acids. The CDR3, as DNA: TGTGCCAGCAGCTTAGGAGGCGGGAGGATTGCCTACGAGCAGTACTTC. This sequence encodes CASSLGGGRIAYEQYF.

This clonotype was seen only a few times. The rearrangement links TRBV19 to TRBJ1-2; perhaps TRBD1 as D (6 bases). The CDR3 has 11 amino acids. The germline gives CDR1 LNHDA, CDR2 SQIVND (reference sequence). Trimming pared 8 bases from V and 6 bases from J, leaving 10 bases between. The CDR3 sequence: CASLAGDGYTF. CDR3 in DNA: TGTGCCAGTTTGGCAGGGGATGGCTACACCTTC.

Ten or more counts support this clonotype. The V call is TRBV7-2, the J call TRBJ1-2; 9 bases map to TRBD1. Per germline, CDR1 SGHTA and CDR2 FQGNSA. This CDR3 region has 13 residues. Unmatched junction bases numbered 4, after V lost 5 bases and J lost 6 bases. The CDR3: CASSPQGADGYTF. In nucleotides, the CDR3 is TGTGCCAGCAGCCCACAGGGGGCAGATGGCTACACCTTC.

The CDR3 loop reads CASATRGPGQPQHF. The CDR3 nucleotides are TGTGCTAGTGCCACCCGGGGACCCGGTCAGCCCCAGCATTTT. The chain employs TRBV12-5 and TRBJ1-5, with a possible D match to TRBD1 (5 bases). Looked up from germline, CDR1 is LGHNT and CDR2 is FRNRAP. The CDR3 contains 14 residues. V gave up 7 bases and J gave up 6 bases, with 16 bases separating them. The complete variable domain, with remaining parts taken from reference TRBV12-5 and TRBJ1-5, reads DARVTQTPRHKVTEMGQEVTMRCQPILGHNTVFWYRQTMMQGLELLAYFRNRAPLDDSGMPKDRFSAEMPDATLATLKIQPSEPRDSAVYFCASATRGPGQPQHFGDGTRLSIL.

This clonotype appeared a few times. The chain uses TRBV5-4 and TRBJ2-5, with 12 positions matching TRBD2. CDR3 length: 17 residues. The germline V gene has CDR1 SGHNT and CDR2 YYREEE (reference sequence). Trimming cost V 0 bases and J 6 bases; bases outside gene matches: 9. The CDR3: CASSLAVGLAGRKTQYF. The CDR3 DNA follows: TGTGCCAGCAGCTTGGCGGTAGGACTAGCGGGACGGAAGACCCAGTACTTC.